This entry features one T cell receptor beta chain sequence. The antigen is undetermined. This sample is part of a study of immune evolution from preneoplasia to lung adenocarcinoma. Study results and limitations: From normal lung to invasive adenocarcinoma, top clone frequencies appeared to decrease.

This CDR3 has 16 amino acids. Germline V gives CDR1 GTSNPN, CDR2 SVGIG (reference sequence). Trimming pared 0 bases from V and 0 bases from J, leaving 12 bases between. Profiled with immunoSEQ multiplex PCR; TCRdb holds only in-frame clones, not every one. This sample has roughly 13,000 clones, with approximately 80% found just once. The receptor's source is a person aged 65 to 85 with lung adenocarcinoma. The chain employs TRBV30 and TRBJ1-3; D is ambiguous. Sequencing input: FFPE minimally invasive lung adenocarcinoma tissue. In DNA form, the CDR3 reads TGTGCCTGGAGTGTTTTGCGGATTCACTCTGGAAACACCATATATTTT. Protein: CAWSVLRIHSGNTIYF. The whole variable domain, remainder taken from reference TRBV30 and TRBJ1-3, is SQTIHQWPATLVQPVGSPLSLECTVEGTSNPNLYWYRQAAGRGLQLLFYSVGIGQISSEVPQNLSASRPQDRQFILSSKKLLLSDSGFYLCAWSVLRIHSGNTIYFGEGSWLTVV.